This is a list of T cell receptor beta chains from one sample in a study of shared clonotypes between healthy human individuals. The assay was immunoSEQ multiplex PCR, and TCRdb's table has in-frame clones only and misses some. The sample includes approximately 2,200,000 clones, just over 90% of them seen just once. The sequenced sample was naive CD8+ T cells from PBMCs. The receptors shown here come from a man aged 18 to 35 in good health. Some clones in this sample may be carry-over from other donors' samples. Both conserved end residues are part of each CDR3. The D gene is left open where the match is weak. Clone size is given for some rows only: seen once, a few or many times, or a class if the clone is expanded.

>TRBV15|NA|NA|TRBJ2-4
CATSAASKNIQYF
TGTGCCACCAGTGCGGCTAGCAAAAACATTCAGTACTTC
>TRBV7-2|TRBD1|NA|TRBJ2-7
CASSLFPRGRAYEQYF
TGTGCCAGCAGCTTATTTCCCAGGGGGCGCGCCTACGAGCAGTACTTC
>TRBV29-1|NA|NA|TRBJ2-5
CSVEGGVGETQYF
TGCAGCGTTGAAGGAGGGGTAGGAGAGACCCAGTACTTC
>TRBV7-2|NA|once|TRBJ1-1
CASSLTRGPNTEAFF
TGTGCCAGCAGCTTAACTCGGGGGCCGAACACTGAAGCTTTCTTT
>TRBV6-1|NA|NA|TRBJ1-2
CASSEAIGNYGYTF
TGTGCCAGCAGTGAAGCGATAGGGAACTATGGCTACACCTTC
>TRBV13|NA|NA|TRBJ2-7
CASSLRLGYEQYF
TGTGCCAGCAGCTTGAGGCTGGGCTACGAGCAGTACTTC
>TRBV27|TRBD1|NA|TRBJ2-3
CASSSLGTGRDTQYF
TGTGCCAGCAGTTCCTTGGGGACAGGGAGAGATACGCAGTATTTT
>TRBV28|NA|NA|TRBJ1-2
CASSSPTGPGTF
TGTGCCAGCAGTTCACCGACGGGTCCCGGCACCTTC
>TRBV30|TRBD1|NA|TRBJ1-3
CAGVRGQPSGNTIYF
TGTGCCGGGGTTCGGGGACAGCCTTCTGGAAACACCATATATTTT
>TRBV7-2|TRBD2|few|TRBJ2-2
CASSPGLAGNTGELFF
TGTGCCAGCAGCCCCGGACTAGCGGGAAACACCGGGGAGCTGTTTTTT
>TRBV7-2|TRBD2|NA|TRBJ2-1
CASSLGSRTSGPYNEQFF
TGTGCCAGCAGCTTAGGAAGCAGGACTAGCGGACCCTACAATGAGCAGTTCTTC
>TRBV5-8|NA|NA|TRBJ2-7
CASNVGNGVVYEQYF
TGTGCCAGCAACGTTGGTAATGGGGTGGTTTACGAGCAGTACTTC
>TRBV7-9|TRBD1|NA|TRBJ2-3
CASSPQDRGPTDTQYF
TGTGCCAGCAGCCCCCAGGACAGGGGCCCCACAGATACGCAGTATTTT
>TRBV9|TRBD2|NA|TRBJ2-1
CASSVAGLAGYNEQFF
TGTGCCAGCAGCGTAGCGGGGCTAGCGGGCTACAATGAGCAGTTCTTC
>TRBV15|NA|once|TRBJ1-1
CATSFRVADTEAFF
TGTGCCACCAGCTTCAGGGTGGCGGACACTGAAGCTTTCTTT
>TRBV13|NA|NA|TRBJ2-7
CASSSDSLDPGTLRPEQYF
TGTGCCAGCAGCTCGGACTCATTAGATCCAGGGACCCTACGACCGGAGCAGTACTTC
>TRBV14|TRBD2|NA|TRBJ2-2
CASSQDLIAGSRTGELFF
TGTGCCAGCAGCCAAGATCTAATAGCGGGATCTCGTACCGGGGAGCTGTTTTTT
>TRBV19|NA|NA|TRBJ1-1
CASSRVQELMNTEAFF
TGTGCCAGTAGTCGGGTACAGGAGTTGATGAACACTGAAGCTTTCTTT
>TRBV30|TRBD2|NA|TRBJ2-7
CASEAGGNYEQYF
TGTGCTAGCGAAGCGGGAGGAAACTACGAGCAGTACTTC
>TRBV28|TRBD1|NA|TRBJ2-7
CASRQDRDSYEQYF
TGTGCCAGCAGGCAGGACAGGGACTCCTACGAGCAGTACTTC
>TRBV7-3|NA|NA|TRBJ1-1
CASSSVGGANTEAFF
TGTGCCAGCAGCTCGGTGGGAGGGGCGAACACTGAAGCTTTCTTT
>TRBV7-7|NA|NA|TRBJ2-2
CASSPGGPVGELFF
TGTGCCAGCAGTCCCGGGGGGCCGGTCGGGGAGCTGTTTTTT
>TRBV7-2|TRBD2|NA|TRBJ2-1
CASSLEGLANNEQFF
TGTGCCAGCAGCTTAGAAGGACTAGCGAACAATGAGCAGTTCTTC
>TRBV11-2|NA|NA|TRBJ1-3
CASSPGTADTIYF
TGTGCCAGCAGCCCTGGGACGGCGGACACCATATATTTT
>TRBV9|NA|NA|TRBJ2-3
CASSDTRFWGDTDTQYF
TGTGCCAGCAGCGATACACGCTTTTGGGGTGACACAGATACGCAGTATTTT
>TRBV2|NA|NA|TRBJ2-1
CASSASGRSFHNEQFF
TGTGCCAGCAGCGCAAGCGGGCGCTCCTTTCACAATGAGCAGTTCTTC
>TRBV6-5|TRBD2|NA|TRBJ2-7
CASSPGLAGGSEQYF
TGTGCCAGCAGCCCCGGACTAGCGGGAGGGTCCGAGCAGTACTTC
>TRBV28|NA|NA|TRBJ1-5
CASSTRGVSGNNQPQHF
TGTGCCAGCAGCACAAGGGGGGTATCGGGGAACAATCAGCCCCAGCATTTT
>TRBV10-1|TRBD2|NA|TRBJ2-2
CASSEVRLAASTGELFF
TGCGCCAGCAGTGAGGTCCGGCTAGCGGCATCCACCGGGGAGCTGTTTTTT
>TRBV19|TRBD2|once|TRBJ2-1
CASSILAGGGNEQFF
TGTGCCAGTAGTATCCTAGCGGGAGGTGGCAATGAGCAGTTCTTC
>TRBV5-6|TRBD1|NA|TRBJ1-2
CASSLETGARRYTF
TGTGCCAGCAGCTTGGAGACAGGGGCCCGGCGCTACACCTTC
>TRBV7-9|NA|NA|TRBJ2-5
CASSGPLFETQYF
TGTGCCAGCAGCGGGCCATTATTCGAGACCCAGTACTTC
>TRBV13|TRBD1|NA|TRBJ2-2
CASAVEGDRVNTGELFF
TGTGCCAGCGCCGTAGAAGGGGACAGGGTGAACACCGGGGAGCTGTTTTTT
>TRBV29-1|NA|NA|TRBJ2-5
CSARDTETQYF
TGCAGCGCCCGGGACACGGAGACCCAGTACTTC
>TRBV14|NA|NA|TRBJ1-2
CASSQAGTRGYTF
TGTGCCAGCAGCCAAGCAGGGACACGGGGCTACACCTTC
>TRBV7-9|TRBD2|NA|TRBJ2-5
CASSTRTSRETQYF
TGTGCCAGCAGCACACGGACTAGCCGGGAGACCCAGTACTTC
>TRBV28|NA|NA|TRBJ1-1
CASSTPGGGRTEAFF
TGTGCCAGCAGCACCCCGGGGGGGGGAAGGACTGAAGCTTTCTTT
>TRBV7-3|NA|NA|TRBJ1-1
CASSLTSGGNTEAFF
TGTGCCAGCAGCTTAACTTCTGGGGGGAACACTGAAGCTTTCTTT
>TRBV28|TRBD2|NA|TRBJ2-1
CASSTGLAGWNEQFF
TGTGCCAGCAGCACGGGACTAGCGGGATGGAATGAGCAGTTCTTC
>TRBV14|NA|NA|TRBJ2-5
CASSQGTGYRETQYF
TGTGCCAGCAGCCAAGGAACAGGGTACAGGGAGACCCAGTACTTC
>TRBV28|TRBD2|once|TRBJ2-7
CASSLEAGGPGYEQYF
TGTGCCAGCAGTTTGGAAGCGGGAGGGCCTGGCTACGAGCAGTACTTC
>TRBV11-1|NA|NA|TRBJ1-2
CASSPELGAGYGYTF
TGTGCCAGCAGCCCAGAACTGGGGGCTGGCTATGGCTACACCTTC
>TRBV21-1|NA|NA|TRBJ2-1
CASSKYGLAGGPHEQFF
TGTGCCAGCAGCAAATACGGACTAGCGGGAGGGCCCCATGAGCAGTTCTTC
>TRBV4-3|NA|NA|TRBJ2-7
CASSQEDRLAYEQYF
TGCGCCAGCAGCCAAGAGGATAGGCTAGCCTACGAGCAGTACTTC